Included here is one TCR beta chain sequence, with context. Its target is unknown. This sample stems from a study of cytomegalovirus exposure and HLA in healthy donors. Study-level points and caveats: In vitro work confirmed that three CMV-associated chains recognize CMV antigens. Excluded: some indistinguishable V segments such as TRBV6-2 and TRBV6-3.

The PCR was carried out with 60 Vbeta primers and 13 Jbeta primers. The repertoire was sequenced with immunoSEQ multiplex PCR; TCRdb's copy has only in-frame clones and lacks some. The data hold around 120,000 clones, with about 80% observed a single time. This CDR3 is 15 amino acids long. Germline loops: CDR1 KGHSH, CDR2 LQKENI. The germline V and J ends were trimmed by 8 bases and 1 base, with 12 bases remaining between them. This chain uses TRBV18 with TRBJ2-6; possible D gene TRBD2, 5 bases. Sequencing was carried out using PBMCs. The sequence was collected from a woman between 35 and 50 years old in good health and CMV-seropositive. CDR3 DNA: TGTGCCAGCGCTACTTCGGGGTCTGGGGCCAACGTCCTGACTTTC. It translates to CASATSGSGANVLTF.